This T cell receptor (beta chain) is from a study of shared clonotypes between healthy human individuals. General observations from the study: What limited the represented genetic and exposure-history diversity was the small number of donors.

Note on this clone: Its antigen is not identified.

Measured with immunoSEQ multiplex PCR; TCRdb has only the in-frame clones, and not every one. The data show more than 2 million clones, with approximately 94% seen just once and roughly 0.13% held by the top ten. Per the germline V gene, CDR1 is MGHRA and CDR2 is YSYEKL. With V trimmed by 4 bases and J by 5 bases, 7 bases remained unmatched. The CDR3 has 15 amino acids. This clonotype originated in a young man in good health. Sequences were obtained from naive CD4+ T cells sorted from blood. This sample's subset: CD45RA+ positively selected. The chain carries TRBV4-1 and TRBJ2-1; 8 nucleotides align to TRBD2. The CDR3 sequence is CASSPEGTRDNEQFF. The CDR3 DNA reads as TGCGCCAGCAGCCCCGAGGGGACTAGGGACAATGAGCAGTTCTTC.